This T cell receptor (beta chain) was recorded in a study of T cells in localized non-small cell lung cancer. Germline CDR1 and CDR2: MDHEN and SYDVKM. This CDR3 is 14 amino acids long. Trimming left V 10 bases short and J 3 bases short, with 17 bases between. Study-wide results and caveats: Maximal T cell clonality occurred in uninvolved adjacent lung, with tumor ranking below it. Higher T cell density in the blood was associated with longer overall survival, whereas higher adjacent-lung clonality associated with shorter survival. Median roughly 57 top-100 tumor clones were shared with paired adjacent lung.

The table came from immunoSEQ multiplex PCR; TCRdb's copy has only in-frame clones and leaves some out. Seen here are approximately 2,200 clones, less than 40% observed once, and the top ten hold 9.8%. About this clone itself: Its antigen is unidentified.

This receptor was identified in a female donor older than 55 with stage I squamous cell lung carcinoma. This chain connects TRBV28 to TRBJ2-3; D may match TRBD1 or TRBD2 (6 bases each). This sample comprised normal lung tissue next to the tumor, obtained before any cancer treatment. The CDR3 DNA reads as TGTGCCACCTGTGTGGGGGGCGGGACAGATACGCAGTATTTT. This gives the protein CATCVGGGTDTQYF.